The 17 T cell receptor beta chains below were found in one sample sequenced in a study of CD8+ T cells in alopecia areata. Treatment reported: oral pan-JAK inhibitor, 5-10 mg twice daily. Reverse transcription of extracted RNA yielded cDNA, which provided the sequencing template. This table comes from immunoSEQ multiplex PCR, and its TCRdb copy is limited to in-frame clones, with some not included. The data hold some 220,000 clones, with under 60% observed a single time. Specimen: CD4+ T cells sorted from blood, collected at week 4, from a patient treated with tofacitinib. The receptors derive from a human donor with alopecia areata.

The sample holds a few counts of this clone. The rearrangement joins TRBV2 to TRBJ2-5, with TRBD1 matching 9 bases. The V gene end was trimmed by 5 bases and the J gene end by 1 base; junction bases not matched to a gene: 5. Germline V lookup: CDR1 SNHLY, CDR2 FYNNEI. The CDR3 is 15 amino acids. CDR3 sequence reads: CASSRGQGTQETQYF. For the CDR3, the DNA is TGTGCCAGCAGTCGGGGACAGGGAACCCAAGAGACCCAGTACTTC.

J is TRBJ1-6 and V is TRBV6-1; no definite D call. Trimming cost V 7 bases and J 6 bases, with 16 bases left between them. Looked up from germline, CDR1 is MNHNS and CDR2 is SASEGT. This CDR3 has 15 amino acids. The CDR3 nucleotides read TGTGCCAGCACCGAGTCTGGGCTGGGTAATTCACCCCTCCACTTT. It yields the protein CASTESGLGNSPLHF.

The V gene is TRBV18, the J gene TRBJ1-1; D possibly corresponds to TRBD1 (5 bases). Germline assignment: CDR1 KGHSH and CDR2 LQKENI. V dropped 4 bases and J dropped 2 bases, with 11 bases sitting between them. This CDR3 region has 14 residues. The CDR3 spells CASSQGTDNTEAFF. CDR3 nucleotide sequence: TGTGCCAGCTCACAAGGGACGGATAACACTGAAGCTTTCTTT. Full variable domain (outside the CDR3, taken from reference TRBV18 and TRBJ1-1): NAGVMQNPRHLVRRRGQEARLRCSPMKGHSHVYWYRQLPEEGLKFMVYLQKENIIDESGMPKERFSAEFPKEGPSILRIQQVVRGDSAAYFCASSQGTDNTEAFFGQGTRLTVV.

This sequence joins TRBV30 and TRBJ2-7; D not resolved. Between the trimmed V and J ends, which lost 3 bases and 5 bases, there was a span of 23 bases. The CDR3 is made up of 16 amino acids. Germline CDR1 is GTSNPN and CDR2 is SVGIG (reference sequence). CDR3 amino acids: CAWRRGSSFPLDEQYF. CDR3 DNA: TGTGCCTGGAGACGTGGCAGTTCCTTCCCTTTGGACGAGCAGTACTTC. Full variable domain (missing parts from reference TRBV30 and TRBJ2-7): SQTIHQWPATLVQPVGSPLSLECTVEGTSNPNLYWYRQAAGRGLQLLFYSVGIGQISSEVPQNLSASRPQDRQFILSSKKLLLSDSGFYLCAWRRGSSFPLDEQYFGPGTRLTVT.

This clone was seen more than once but under ten times. The rearrangement links TRBV11-2 to TRBJ2-7, with D maybe TRBD2 (6 bases). Trimming left V 5 bases short and J 3 bases short, with 17 bases between. The CDR3 extends over 15 amino acids. In germline, CDR1 is SGHAT, CDR2 FQNNGV. CDR3 region: CASSPSVVSLYEQYF. As DNA, the CDR3 is TGTGCCAGCAGCCCTAGCGTTGTGTCGCTCTACGAGCAGTACTTC. The full variable domain, completed using reference TRBV11-2 and TRBJ2-7, is EAGVAQSPRYKIIEKRQSVAFWCNPISGHATLYWYQQILGQGPKLLIQFQNNGVVDDSQLPKDRFSAERLKGVDSTLKIQPAKLEDSAVYLCASSPSVVSLYEQYFGPGTRLTVT.

This clone came up many times. The chain recombines TRBV7-2 with TRBJ1-5; 7 bases align to TRBD1. Germline CDR1 SGHTA, CDR2 FQGNSA. This CDR3 has 16 amino acids. Trimming took 5 bases from V and 3 from J; bases not matched to a gene: 10. CDR3 protein: CASSHRGTGVNQPQHF. The CDR3, as DNA: TGTGCCAGCAGCCACAGGGGCACAGGGGTCAATCAGCCCCAGCATTTT.

The rearrangement links TRBV5-1 to TRBJ2-3; possible D gene TRBD2, 6 bases. CDR3 size: 17 residues. Looked up from germline, CDR1 is SGHRS and CDR2 is YFSETQ. V lost 4 bases to trimming and J lost 0 bases, with 18 bases between them. The CDR3 is CASSPDLPGVSTDTQYF. Here the CDR3 DNA reads TGCGCCAGCAGCCCGGATCTACCGGGGGTAAGCACAGATACGCAGTATTTT.

This clone was recorded only once. The chain combines TRBV29-1 with TRBJ1-4, with TRBD1 matching over 8 bases. The CDR3 runs to 13 residues. CDR1 and CDR2 from the germline V gene are SQVTM and ANQGSEA. Trimming took 4 bases from V and 4 from J; bases not matched to a gene: 2. In DNA, the CDR3 is TGCAGCGTTGGGACAGGGAATAATGAAAAACTGTTTTTT. This translates into CSVGTGNNEKLFF.

The DNA for the CDR3 is TGTGCCAGCAGCCTGAGGAGGGGGCACAACTACGAGCAGTACTTC. It codes for CASSLRRGHNYEQYF. This rearrangement joins TRBV7-2 to TRBJ2-7; D is perhaps TRBD1 (7 bases). This CDR3 is 15 amino acids long. Per germline, CDR1 SGHTA and CDR2 FQGNSA. The germline V and J ends were trimmed by 5 bases and 3 bases, with 17 bases remaining between them.

This clone was found a few times. This rearrangement joins TRBV20-1 to TRBJ1-2; D gene uncertain. Deletions cut 5 bases from V and 7 bases from J, with 11 bases between. The CDR3 covers 11 residues. Germline V lookup: CDR1 DFQATT, CDR2 SNEGSKA (reference sequence). CDR3 protein: CSAGLTGGYTF. The CDR3 DNA follows: TGCAGTGCTGGACTGACGGGTGGCTACACCTTC.

The chain links TRBV29-1 to TRBJ2-5, with D uncertain. The J call may be wrong; the DNA end is better matched by TRBJ2-7. Germline-derived CDR1 and CDR2 are SQVTM and ANQGSEA. The CDR3 is made up of 13 amino acids. The CDR3 here is CSVGGQLPYEQYF. CDR3 bases: TGCAGCGTTGGAGGCCAGCTACCCTACGAGCAGTACTTC.

The rearrangement joins TRBV7-2 to TRBJ2-5, with 9 bases matching TRBD2. Per the germline V gene, CDR1 is SGHTA and CDR2 is FQGNSA. The trim removed 5 bases at V and 5 bases at J, leaving 9 bases unmatched. The CDR3 has 15 amino acids. The CDR3 loop is CASSPRRGGGETQYF. The CDR3 coding sequence is TGTGCCAGCAGCCCACGGCGGGGGGGCGGGGAGACCCAGTACTTC. Full variable domain (outside the CDR3, taken from reference TRBV7-2 and TRBJ2-5): GAGVSQSPSNKVTEKGKDVELRCDPISGHTALYWYRQSLGQGLEFLIYFQGNSAPDKSGLPSDRFSAERTGGSVSTLTIQRTQQEDSAVYLCASSPRRGGGETQYFGPGTRLLVL.

The chain joins TRBV29-1 to TRBJ1-5; the D is unclear. In germline, CDR1 is SQVTM, CDR2 ANQGSEA. Trimming cost V 4 bases and J 1 base, with 8 bases left between them. This CDR3 region has 13 residues. CDR3 sequence: CSVVSGSNQPQHF. CDR3 DNA sequence: TGCAGCGTTGTGTCAGGAAGCAATCAGCCCCAGCATTTT.

The chain employs TRBV5-1 and TRBJ2-7; 8 nucleotides align to TRBD1. The CDR3 sequence is 14 residues long. Per the germline V gene, CDR1 is SGHRS and CDR2 is YFSETQ. V lost 8 bases, J lost 5 bases, and 12 bases stayed unmatched. The CDR3 coding sequence is TGCGCCAGTGGGGCCGGGACAGGCTTTCACGAGCAGTACTTC. This translates into CASGAGTGFHEQYF.

The chain employs TRBV9 and TRBJ1-4; D perhaps matches TRBD1 (5 bases). V shed 0 bases and J shed 7 bases, with 10 bases lying between them. This CDR3 contains 14 residues. Per germline, CDR1 SGDLS and CDR2 YYNGEE. CDR3 DNA sequence: TGTGCCAGCAGCGTAGGAGGGGTGGCTGAAAAACTGTTTTTT. Encoded protein: CASSVGGVAEKLFF.

The chain employs TRBV15 and TRBJ1-4; D is possibly TRBD1 (5 bases). Trimming left V 0 bases short and J 8 bases short, with 13 bases between. The germline V gene has CDR1 LNHNV and CDR2 YYDKDF (reference sequence). This CDR3 is 15 amino acids long. The CDR3 spells CATSRDPQGGEKLFF. DNA of the CDR3: TGTGCCACCAGCAGAGATCCGCAGGGTGGGGAAAAACTGTTTTTT.

The chain couples TRBV2 to TRBJ2-3; 7 positions match TRBD1. Per the germline V gene, CDR1 is SNHLY and CDR2 is FYNNEI. Germline trimming cut 6 bases from V and 10 bases from J; bases unmatched to any gene: 7. CDR3 length: 12 residues. For the CDR3, the DNA is TGTGCCAGCAGGGCTGACAGGGTCGCGCAGTATTTT. Protein: CASRADRVAQYF.